The TCR beta chain described here comes from a study of blood T cells in healthy people across ages. Study observations and caveats: When set beside aged donors, long-lived donors presented more naive CD4+ cells and higher diversity. Strongly correlated with naive T cell percentage was TCR beta diversity.

This clonotype showed up just a few times. Its antigen is unknown. Every participating donor contributed roughly 11 milliliters of peripheral blood through a draw. Total RNA extraction produced at least 5 micrograms (per sample) for the study. Sample-barcoded 5' priming and a J-beta primer mix drove a second PCR of roughly 7 to 11 cycles. TCRdb called the 5' RACE reads again in MiXCR, with one record for every CDR3 protein. The sample holds about 1,800,000 distinct CDR3 sequences, 28% seen once. Trimming pared 0 bases from V and 6 bases from J, leaving 14 bases between. This CDR3 comprises 15 residues. Germline loops: CDR1 WNHNN, CDR2 SYGVQD (reference sequence).

The V call is TRBV10-1, the J call TRBJ1-2; D is perhaps TRBD1 (5 bases). Material for sequencing was blood. The source is a woman under 40 in good health. The CDR3 loop reads CASSESRAGLNGYTF. The CDR3 nucleotides are TGCGCCAGCAGTGAGTCCAGGGCAGGGCTGAATGGCTACACCTTC.